A selection of T cell receptor beta chains follows, all from one sample in a study of spatial heterogeneity in lung cancer. TCRdb re-called the 5' RACE reads through MiXCR, storing one row per CDR3 protein. The data show about 120,000 distinct CDR3 sequences, about 12% seen once. Source: PBMCs, taken at follow-up. The receptor set was obtained from a male donor with early-stage non-small cell lung cancer. Each CDR3 is given without its conserved first and last residue.

j_call v_call cdr3_aa
TRBJ1-3 TRBV28 ASRQGQAGNTIY
TRBJ1-5 TRBV18 ASSLPRSNQPQH
TRBJ1-4 TRBV6-6 ASRSLLIGGVEKLF
TRBJ1-5 TRBV2 ASSYRDQKQSQH
TRBJ1-4 TRBV10-3 AISETRVGTNEKLF
TRBJ2-5 TRBV4-1 ASTKGGSGPQGETQY
TRBJ2-7 TRBV7-8 ASSPRVSYEQY
TRBJ1-4 TRBV28 ASSLTGPYEKLF
TRBJ1-6 TRBV12-3/TRBV12-4 ASSPTGGNSPLH
TRBJ2-1 TRBV7-2 ASTLTSGYNEQF
TRBJ2-7 TRBV20-1 SARDRGELYEQY
TRBJ1-1 TRBV18 ASVPGGGTEAF
TRBJ1-1 TRBV7-9 ASSLNFEAF
TRBJ2-5 TRBV2 ASEIETQY
TRBJ1-4 TRBV6-6 ASSMGTKSEKLF
TRBJ1-4 TRBV3-1 ASSQDYRNEKLF
TRBJ1-2 TRBV15 ATSSRTGGAWNYGYT
TRBJ1-6 TRBV5-1 ASSLLTGNSPLH
TRBJ1-6 TRBV7-9 ASSLGQGGLEPLH
TRBJ2-7 TRBV27 ASSLGSTQGTEQY
TRBJ2-3 TRBV4-2 ASSPGTSTSTDTQY
TRBJ1-1 TRBV6-2/TRBV6-3 ASRDPGGTEAF
TRBJ2-3 TRBV18 ASSPGTSTDTQF
TRBJ2-1 TRBV3-1 ASATANEQF
TRBJ2-7 TRBV7-9 ASSLEVYEQY
TRBJ1-5 TRBV10-3 AIADRGVNQPQH
TRBJ2-6 TRBV6-5 ASRSRSGANVLT